A single sample is the source of the 18 T cell receptor beta chains below, sequenced in a study of T cell clonality in common variable immunodeficiency. The protocol was immunoSEQ multiplex PCR, while the TCRdb copy is restricted to in-frame clones and leaves out a portion. The specimen has under 35,000 clones, none found just once. The sequencing input was peripheral blood mononuclear cells. The receptor set was obtained from a person aged 18-70 years in good health.

This clone showed up many times. The missing CDR3 end, 3 residues past where the read stops, is filled in from the germline J gene. The rearrangement joins TRBV5-1 to TRBJ2-5, with D perhaps matching TRBD1 (6 bases). V lost 6 bases and J 2 bases, leaving 14 bases between the germline ends. CDR3 length: 14 amino acids. From germline, CDR1 is SGHRS and CDR2 YFSETQ. The CDR3 bases that were read are TGCGCCAGCACCCAACAGGGATCACAAGAGACC. The encoded protein is CASTQQGSQET. The entire CDR3 protein reads CASTQQGSQETQYF.

This clone was counted many times. The CDR3 end is not reached by the read, which stops 3 residues before it; the germline J gene fills it in. The genes are TRBV4-2 and TRBJ2-5; 7 nucleotides match TRBD1. This CDR3 is 15 amino acids long. Germline assignment: CDR1 LGHNA and CDR2 YNFKEQ. V dropped 0 bases and J dropped 2; count of bases not matched to a gene: 3. The sequenced CDR3 bases are TGTGCCAGCAGCCAAGATTTGGGACAGCAAGAGACC. This encodes CASSQDLGQQET. The CDR3 in full is CASSQDLGQQETQYF.

This clone was found a few times. The missing CDR3 end, 3 residues past where the read stops, is filled in from the germline J gene. The chain couples TRBV11-1 to TRBJ1-1; D is possibly TRBD1 (6 bases). The V and J ends lost 3 bases and 6 bases respectively, with 11 bases between them. The CDR3 is 13 residues long. The germline gives CDR1 SGHAT, CDR2 FQDESV (reference sequence). CDR3 protein: CASSFGGAAEAFF. The sequenced part of the CDR3 DNA is TGTGCCAGCAGCTTCGGGGGGGCGGCTGAA.

The table lists this clone with many counts. The read finishes 3 residues shy of the CDR3 end, and the germline J gene is used to complete it. The gene calls are TRBV5-1 and TRBJ2-1; possibly TRBD1 for D (6 bases). Germline V CDR1 and CDR2: SGHRS, YFSETQ. Trimming stripped 3 bases from V and 7 bases from J, with 17 bases between. This CDR3 contains 15 residues. Partial CDR3 DNA: TGCGCCAGCAGCTCCGGACAGACCGGACTGAATGAG. Translating it yields CASSSGQTGLNE. The CDR3, in full, reads CASSSGQTGLNEQFF.

This clone appeared many times. The read terminates 3 residues before the CDR3 end, so the remaining end is supplied by the germline J gene. This chain links TRBV2 with TRBJ2-7; 7 bases fit TRBD1. The CDR3 sequence is 13 residues long. Germline V lookup: CDR1 SNHLY, CDR2 FYNNEI. Losses at the gene ends were 6 bases for V and 1 base for J; bases not matched to a gene: 3. The CDR3 spells CASRDRSSYEQYF. CDR3 DNA, as far as it was read: TGTGCCAGCAGGGACAGGAGTTCCTACGAG.

By share of the sample, this clone is medium-sized (0.01 to 0.1%). The read terminates 3 residues before the CDR3 end, so the remaining end is supplied by the germline J gene. This sequence joins TRBV10-1 and TRBJ1-1, with D tentatively TRBD1 (5 bases). Germline V gene sequence: CDR1 WNHNN, CDR2 SYGVQD (reference sequence). The germline V and J ends were trimmed by 0 bases and 5 bases, with 7 bases remaining between them. The CDR3 is 13 residues long. The CDR3 reads CASSESRATEAFF. The CDR3 bases that were read are TGCGCCAGCAGTGAGTCCAGGGCTACTGAA.

At least ten counts were recorded for this clone. The read ends 3 residues early relative to the CDR3; the germline J gene fills the gap. V usage is TRBV19 and J usage is TRBJ1-4, with D possibly TRBD1 on 5 matching bases. The V and J ends lost 6 bases and 8 bases respectively, with 19 bases between them. This CDR3 contains 15 residues. Germline CDR1 is LNHDA and CDR2 is SQIVND (reference sequence). The CDR3 bases that were read are TGTGCCAGTAGCGCCCAGGGACTGAGCTACGAAAAA. Its protein is CASSAQGLSYEK. The whole CDR3 reads CASSAQGLSYEKLFF.

In this sample, this clone turned up many times. CDR3 loop: CSANPSGRAYEQYF. CDR3 DNA, as far as it was read: TGCAGTGCTAACCCTAGCGGGAGGGCCTACGAG. V gene TRBV20-1 combines with J gene TRBJ2-7; 12 bases line up with TRBD2. The read stops 3 residues short of the end of the CDR3; the missing end is completed from the germline J gene. From germline, CDR1 is DFQATT and CDR2 SNEGSKA (reference sequence). J was trimmed by 2 bases and V by 4 bases; bases with no gene match: 3. The CDR3 totals 14 residues.

This clone was observed many times. This CDR3 reads CASSPQGVASTEAFF. The sequenced CDR3 bases are TGTGCCAGCAGCCCGCAAGGGGTGGCGAGCACTGAA. The gene calls are TRBV12-3 or TRBV12-4 and TRBJ1-1, with TRBD1 as a possible D gene (5 bases). Read sequence stops 3 residues before the CDR3 end, and the germline J gene provides the missing end. The CDR3 contains 15 residues. The V gene lost 6 bases and the J gene lost 4 bases, with 18 bases spanning the gap.

There are many counts of this clone. The read gets to within 3 residues of the CDR3 end, and the germline J gene fills in the rest. The V gene is TRBV6-1, the J gene TRBJ2-1, with TRBD2 matching over 10 bases. This CDR3 contains 16 residues. From germline, CDR1 is MNHNS and CDR2 SASEGT. The V gene end was trimmed by 4 bases and the J gene end by 7 bases; junction bases not matched to a gene: 10. The CDR3 bases that were read are TGTGCCAGCAGTGGGGGGTGGAGCGGGGGGGGTAATGAG. The encoded protein is CASSGGWSGGGNE. The entire CDR3 sequence reads CASSGGWSGGGNEQFF.

This clone was recorded at least ten times. The CDR3 region is CASSLPSRTEAFF. CDR3 DNA, as far as it was read: TGCGCCAGCAGCTTACCAAGCCGTACTGAA. The rearrangement links TRBV5-1 to TRBJ1-1; D not certain. The read comes to an end 3 residues before the CDR3 does, leaving the germline J gene to fill in the end. In germline, CDR1 is SGHRS, CDR2 YFSETQ. The CDR3 is 13 residues long. V lost 2 bases and J 5 bases, leaving 10 bases between the germline ends.

At least ten counts were recorded for this clone. The CDR3: CASRGLNYGYTF. The sequenced part of the CDR3 DNA is TGTGCCAGCAGGGGCCTAAACTATGGC. The chain links TRBV28 to TRBJ1-2; D call uncertain. The read terminates 3 residues before the CDR3 end, so the remaining end is supplied by the germline J gene. The germline V and J ends were trimmed by 6 bases and 2 bases, with 7 bases remaining between them. Germline loops: CDR1 MDHEN, CDR2 SYDVKM. This CDR3 contains 12 residues.

This clone was counted ten times or more. Read sequence stops 3 residues before the CDR3 end, and the germline J gene provides the missing end. J is TRBJ2-7 and V is TRBV5-6; TRBD1 is a possible D gene (5 bases). In germline, CDR1 is SGHDT, CDR2 YYEEEE. Trimming stripped 2 bases from V and 3 bases from J, with 12 bases between. The CDR3 is 14 amino acids. The covered CDR3 bases are TGTGCCAGCAGCTTCGGTCAGGGCAGCTACGAG. Its translation is CASSFGQGSYE. The whole CDR3 sequence is CASSFGQGSYEQYF. The variable domain in full, with the rest retrieved from reference TRBV5-6 and TRBJ2-7, is DAGVTQSPTHLIKTRGQQVTLRCSPKSGHDTVSWYQQALGQGPQFIFQYYEEEERQRGNFPDRFSGHQFPNYSSELNVNALLLGDSALYLCASSFGQGSYEQYFGPGTRLTVT.

This clone was counted at least ten times. The missing CDR3 end, 3 residues past where the read stops, is filled in from the germline J gene. The rearrangement uses TRBV7-2 and TRBJ1-1; TRBD1 is a possible D gene (5 bases). V was pared by 4 bases and J by 1 base, with 10 bases between. Germline V lookup: CDR1 SGHTA, CDR2 FQGNSA. This CDR3 comprises 14 residues. CDR3 residues: CASSSWGGNTEAFF. The sequenced CDR3 bases are TGTGCCAGCAGCTCCTGGGGGGGGAACACTGAA.

This clone was recorded at least ten times. With the read ending 3 residues before the CDR3 end, the germline J gene is used to fill in that end. The V call is TRBV6-1, the J call TRBJ2-1; no reliable D call. V was shortened by 2 bases and J by 7 bases, with 6 bases between the two germline ends. The germline CDR1 and CDR2 sequences are MNHNS and SASEGT. The CDR3 loop spans 12 amino acids. The CDR3 reads CASSELLNEQFF. The sequenced part of the CDR3 DNA is TGTGCCAGCAGTGAACTTTTAAATGAG.

This clone was detected ten times or more. The read stops 3 residues short of the end of the CDR3; the missing end is completed from the germline J gene. The rearrangement joins TRBV30 to TRBJ1-3; no definite D call. The germline CDR1 and CDR2 sequences are GTSNPN and SVGIG (reference sequence). This CDR3 spans 16 amino acids. V lost 0 bases to trimming and J lost 0 bases, with 12 bases between them. The DNA read from the CDR3 is TGTGCCTGGAGTGTACAAGGAGGGTCCTCTGGAAACACC. Translation gives CAWSVQGGSSGNT. From start to end, the CDR3 is CAWSVQGGSSGNTIYF.

The table lists this clone with many counts. The part of the CDR3 DNA that was read is TGTGCCAGTAGAGACGAGGGACAGGGA. This codes for CASRDEGQG. The full CDR3 sequence reads CASRDEGQGAFF. The genes are TRBV19 and TRBJ1-1; 9 bases are a match to TRBD1. The observed sequence ends 3 residues before the CDR3 terminus, with the missing tail filled in from the germline J gene. CDR1 LNHDA and CDR2 SQIVND come from the germline V gene (reference sequence). CDR3 size: 12 residues.

Many counts were recorded for this clone. Read sequence stops 3 residues before the CDR3 end, and the germline J gene provides the missing end. The chain has TRBV20-1 and TRBJ2-1, with 7 positions matching TRBD2. CDR3 length equals 18 residues. With V trimmed by 6 bases and J by 6 bases, 23 bases remained unmatched. Germline lookup yields CDR1 DFQATT and CDR2 SNEGSKA (reference sequence). The covered CDR3 bases are TGCAGTGCCCCCGCGGAAGCGGGACCCGGAGGTTTACTCAATGAG. Residues: CSAPAEAGPGGLLNE. The CDR3 as a whole reads CSAPAEAGPGGLLNEQFF.